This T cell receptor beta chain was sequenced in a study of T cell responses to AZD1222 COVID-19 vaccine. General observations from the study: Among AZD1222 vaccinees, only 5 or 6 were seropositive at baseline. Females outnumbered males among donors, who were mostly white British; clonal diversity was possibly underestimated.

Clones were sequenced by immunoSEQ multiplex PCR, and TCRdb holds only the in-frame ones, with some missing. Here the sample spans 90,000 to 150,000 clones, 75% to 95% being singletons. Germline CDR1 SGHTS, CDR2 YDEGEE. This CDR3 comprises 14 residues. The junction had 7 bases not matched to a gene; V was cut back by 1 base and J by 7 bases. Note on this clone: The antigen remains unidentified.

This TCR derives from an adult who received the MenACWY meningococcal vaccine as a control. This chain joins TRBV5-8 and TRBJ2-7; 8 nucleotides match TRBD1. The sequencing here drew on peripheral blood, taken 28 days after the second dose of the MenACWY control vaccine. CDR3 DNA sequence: TGTGCCAGCAGCTTGCACCAGGGGGCGAGGGAGCAGTACGTC. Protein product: CASSLHQGAREQYV.